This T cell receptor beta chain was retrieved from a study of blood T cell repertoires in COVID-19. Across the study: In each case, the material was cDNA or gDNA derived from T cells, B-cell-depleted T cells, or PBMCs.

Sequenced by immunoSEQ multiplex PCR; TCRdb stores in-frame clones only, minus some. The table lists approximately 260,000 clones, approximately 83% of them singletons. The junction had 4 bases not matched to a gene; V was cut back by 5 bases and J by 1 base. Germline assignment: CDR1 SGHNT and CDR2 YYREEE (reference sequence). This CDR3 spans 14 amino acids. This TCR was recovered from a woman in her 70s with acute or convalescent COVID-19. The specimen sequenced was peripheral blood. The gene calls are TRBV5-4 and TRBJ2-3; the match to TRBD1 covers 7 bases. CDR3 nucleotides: TGTGCCAGCAGGGGGACAGTTGGCACAGATACGCAGTATTTT. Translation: CASRGTVGTDTQYF.